This T cell receptor beta chain was retrieved from a study of neoadjuvant anti-PD-1 for oral cavity cancer. Across the whole study: Patients without progression received a fourth nivolumab dose around day 43, then surgical resection on days 50-56. Regarding the study as a whole: Post-treatment tumors with larger preexisting clones showed more shrinkage.

Note on this clone: Its target is not known.

Tumor libraries mostly used about 4.5 ug genomic DNA, two replicates each. Method: immunoSEQ multiplex PCR; TCRdb's copy keeps in-frame clones and lacks some. The sample shows 9,500 to 15,000 clones, around 60% of them seen only once. Germline loops: CDR1 KGHSH, CDR2 LQKENI. The CDR3 contains 13 residues. The V and J ends lost 6 bases and 6 bases respectively, with 12 bases between them. The TCR originated in a person aged 35-79 years with oral cavity squamous cell carcinoma. The donor label of this sample is uncertain. This chain links TRBV18 with TRBJ2-1; maybe TRBD1 (5 bases). The source material was tumor tissue, sampled before nivolumab (anti-PD-1) treatment. The CDR3 DNA follows: TGTGCCAGCTCTGACGGACAAGGCAATGAGCAGTTCTTC. It encodes CASSDGQGNEQFF.